The T cell receptor (beta chain) described here comes from a study of shared T cell receptors in the human thymus. Clones were read by immunoSEQ multiplex PCR, and TCRdb kept only the in-frame ones, dropping some. The table records hundreds of thousands of clones, around 87% of them present only once. Germline V gene sequence: CDR1 SGHTA, CDR2 FQGNSA. The V gene end was trimmed by 2 bases and the J gene end by 1 base; junction bases not matched to a gene: 3. The CDR3 sequence is 15 residues long. This sample was also put to use in a study of human thymus T cells. That study reports: During corrective heart surgery, resections were taken, and the thymus tissue came from them. What appeared biased in thymic and blood repertoires was the usage of V and J genes. There were highly overlapping thymic repertoires among unrelated individuals, as related research reported.

Sequenced: thymocytes. This TCR was recovered from a boy less than two years old with a congenital heart defect. The genes are TRBV7-2 and TRBJ1-1; 8 bases line up with TRBD1. The CDR3 here is CASSLFGQGNTEAFF. CDR3 DNA: TGTGCCAGCAGCTTATTTGGACAGGGGAACACTGAAGCTTTCTTT.